The 26 T cell receptor beta chains reported below all come from one sample, sequenced in a study of T-cell memory formation after mild COVID-19. TCRdb processed the 5' RACE reads anew with MiXCR; each CDR3 protein has one entry. The sample contains about 290,000 distinct CDR3 sequences, approximately 15% of which appear only once. The sequencing input was PBMCs or a T cell subset sorted from them (not recorded which). The receptors shown here come from a man aged 18-30 years who had mild COVID-19 (a few samples of this study predate the infection). Cell type and time point are not known.

The chain carries TRBV28 and TRBJ1-2; perhaps TRBD1 as D (6 bases). V was pared by 5 bases and J by 8 bases, with 12 bases between. The germline CDR1 and CDR2 sequences are MDHEN and SYDVKM. The CDR3 extends over 12 amino acids. CDR3 DNA sequence: TGTGCCAGCAGTCCCCCGGGGGGCGGCTACACCTTC. Translation gives CASSPPGGGYTF.

This clonotype was counted a few times. The chain links TRBV6-2 or TRBV6-3 to TRBJ2-3, with 9 bases matching TRBD2. V trimming: 6 bases; J trimming: 6 bases; junction bases outside the gene matches: 10. The CDR3 has 15 amino acids. From germline, CDR1 is MNHEY and CDR2 SVGEGT. CDR3 loop: CASRPPGLASDTQYF. CDR3 in DNA: TGTGCCAGCAGGCCTCCGGGACTAGCTTCCGATACGCAGTATTTT.

This clonotype has a handful of counts. The chain employs TRBV5-1 and TRBJ2-4; tentative D call: TRBD1 (6 bases). V dropped 0 bases and J dropped 1 base, with 11 bases sitting between them. Germline CDR1 is SGHRS and CDR2 is YFSETQ. The CDR3 contains 16 residues. This chain's CDR3 is CASSLDGQRAKNIQYF. In DNA, the CDR3 is TGCGCCAGCAGCTTGGATGGACAGCGGGCCAAAAACATTCAGTACTTC.

This rearrangement joins TRBV7-9 to TRBJ2-2; possibly TRBD1 or TRBD2 for D (5 bases each). The germline V gene has CDR1 SEHNR and CDR2 FQNEAQ (reference sequence). V dropped 5 bases and J dropped 7 bases, with 8 bases sitting between them. The CDR3 runs 12 residues. CDR3 protein: CASSAGGGELFF. The CDR3 DNA sequence: TGTGCCAGCAGCGCTGGGGGCGGGGAGCTGTTTTTT.

Only a few counts were recorded for this clonotype. The chain is built from TRBV29-1 and TRBJ1-2; weak D call: TRBD1 (5 bases). V was shortened by 7 bases and J by 6 bases, with 15 bases between the two germline ends. The CDR3 loop spans 12 amino acids. Germline CDR1 and CDR2: SQVTM and ANQGSEA. CDR3 amino acids: CSAGDGPNGYTF. For the CDR3, the DNA is TGCAGCGCCGGGGACGGACCAAATGGCTACACCTTC.

There are a few counts of this clonotype. This sequence joins TRBV6-2 or TRBV6-3 and TRBJ2-7; perhaps D is TRBD1 or TRBD2 (6 bases each). The V gene's germline CDR1 is MNHEY and CDR2 SVGEGT. The CDR3 length is 16 residues. Trimming stripped 5 bases from V and 3 bases from J, with 20 bases between. This CDR3 reads CASSTWPGGASYEQYF. CDR3 in DNA: TGTGCCAGCAGTACATGGCCCGGGGGCGCGAGCTACGAGCAGTACTTC.

The rearrangement links TRBV5-5 to TRBJ2-3; D is unresolved. Trimming took 4 bases from V and 0 from J, leaving 12 bases between them. The germline gives CDR1 SGHKS, CDR2 YYEKEE (reference sequence). CDR3 length equals 15 residues. The CDR3 nucleotides read TGTGCCAGCAGCCGCGGTCCCGTTAGCACAGATACGCAGTATTTT. Its protein product is CASSRGPVSTDTQYF. Together with reference TRBV5-5 and TRBJ2-3, the CDR3 gives the full variable domain: DAGVTQSPTHLIKTRGQQVTLRCSPISGHKSVSWYQQVLGQGPQFIFQYYEKEERGRGNFPDRFSARQFPNYSSELNVNALLLGDSALYLCASSRGPVSTDTQYFGPGTRLTVL.

This clonotype has a handful of counts. The chain links TRBV12-3 or TRBV12-4 to TRBJ1-5, with 9 bases matching TRBD1. The CDR3 runs 16 residues. Trimming removed 5 bases from V and 3 bases from J; junction bases left unmatched: 8. The CDR3 is CASSAAGTGLNQPQHF. The CDR3 nucleotides are TGTGCCAGCAGTGCCGCCGGGACAGGGCTCAATCAGCCCCAGCATTTT.

The sample holds a few counts of this clonotype. Being one base from a much bigger clone, this may be a read error. V gene TRBV6-2 or TRBV6-3 combines with J gene TRBJ1-1; the D is unclear. Between the trimmed V and J ends, which lost 2 bases and 2 bases, there was a span of 6 bases. Germline CDR1 reads MNHEY; CDR2 reads SVGEGT. This CDR3 region has 13 residues. This chain's CDR3 is CASSYRYNTEAFF. Written as DNA, the CDR3 is TGTGCCAGCAGTTACAGGTATAACACTGAAGCTTTCTTT.

This clonotype has only a few counts. This chain links TRBV9 with TRBJ1-1, with D possibly being TRBD1 (5 bases). Trimming took off 3 bases at V and 0 bases at J, with 15 bases between the two ends. Germline CDR1 and CDR2: SGDLS and YYNGEE. The CDR3 length is 16 residues. CDR3 bases: TGTGCCAGCAGCGGTGGGGGTCTGGCCATGAACACTGAAGCTTTCTTT. This translates into CASSGGGLAMNTEAFF.

The chain uses TRBV20-1 and TRBJ2-2; TRBD2 matches 11 bases. Germline lookup yields CDR1 DFQATT and CDR2 SNEGSKA (reference sequence). The CDR3 is made up of 14 amino acids. Here the CDR3 DNA reads TGCAAACACCGACTAGCGGGAAACACCGGGGAGCTGTTTTTT. This encodes CKHRLAGNTGELFF.

With respect to this clonotype: The junction departs from germline at one end; a sequencing error may be responsible. V and J are TRBV7-6 and TRBJ1-5, with TRBD1 identical over 7 bases. Germline V gives CDR1 SGHVS, CDR2 FNYEAQ. This CDR3 region has 15 residues. DNA for the CDR3: TGTGCCAGCAGCCTTACCGAGGGGGCCTATCACCCCCAGCATTTT. Residues: CASSLTEGAYHPQHF.

V gene TRBV6-1 combines with J gene TRBJ2-2; no definite D call. Trimming took 0 bases from V and 4 from J, leaving 12 bases between them. This CDR3 region has 16 residues. Germline V gives CDR1 MNHNS, CDR2 SASEGT. The CDR3 bases are TGTGCCAGCAGTGAAGCACAGCAAGAGATCACCGGGGAGCTGTTTTTT. This translates into CASSEAQQEITGELFF.

The rearrangement joins TRBV29-1 to TRBJ2-5, with a tentative D call TRBD1 (6 bases). V was shortened by 3 bases and J by 2 bases, with 13 bases between the two germline ends. Germline CDR1 is SQVTM and CDR2 is ANQGSEA. The CDR3 is 14 residues long. CDR3 in amino acids: CSVEGAPTQETQYF. The DNA of the CDR3 is TGCAGCGTTGAGGGGGCCCCAACTCAAGAGACCCAGTACTTC.

This clonotype has a handful of counts. The rearrangement uses TRBV29-1 and TRBJ1-1; 7 nucleotides line up with TRBD1. This CDR3 spans 13 amino acids. V lost 7 bases and J lost 3; bases outside the gene matches: 8. CDR1 and CDR2 from the germline V gene are SQVTM and ANQGSEA. The CDR3 here is CSASRGVDTEAFF. In DNA, the CDR3 is TGCAGCGCTAGCAGGGGGGTGGACACTGAAGCTTTCTTT.

This chain uses TRBV20-1 with TRBJ2-1, with D perhaps TRBD2 (6 bases). Trimming took off 0 bases at V and 7 bases at J, with 19 bases between the two ends. The CDR3 is 16 amino acids. CDR1 and CDR2 (germline): DFQATT, SNEGSKA (reference sequence). CDR3 nucleotides: TGCAGTGCTAGAGACCCCCAGACGGGGGACGGGAATGAGCAGTTCTTC. This translates into CSARDPQTGDGNEQFF.

The V call is TRBV7-6, the J call TRBJ2-2, with TRBD1 matching 7 bases. CDR1 and CDR2 (germline): SGHVS, FNYEAQ. V gave up 3 bases and J gave up 6 bases; unmatched junction bases: 10. The CDR3 covers 16 residues. For the CDR3, the DNA is TGTGCCAGCAGCTTCGACAGGGAAGCGGTCCCCGGGGAGCTGTTTTTT. This gives the protein CASSFDREAVPGELFF. Filled out from reference TRBV7-6 and TRBJ2-2, the complete variable domain reads GAGVSQSPRYKVTKRGQDVALRCDPISGHVSLYWYRQALGQGPEFLTYFNYEAQQDKSGLPNDRFSAERPEGSISTLTIQRTEQRDSAMYRCASSFDREAVPGELFFGEGSRLTVL.

V and J are TRBV12-3 or TRBV12-4 and TRBJ2-7, with D possibly TRBD1 on 5 matching bases. The CDR3 is made up of 13 amino acids. V gave up 6 bases and J gave up 2 bases, with 11 bases separating them. DNA of the CDR3: TGTGCCAGCAGCGCAACAGGTCCCTACGAGCAGTACGTC. Its protein is CASSATGPYEQYV.

V is TRBV12-5 and J is TRBJ2-1; D not resolved. Germline CDR1 LGHNT, CDR2 FRNRAP. The V gene lost 2 bases and the J gene lost 10 bases, with 15 bases spanning the gap. The CDR3 totals 14 residues. The CDR3 nucleotides are TGTGCTAGTGGTTTGACCCCAGAAAGCCGGGAGCAGTTCTTC. Residues: CASGLTPESREQFF.

This clonotype turned up a few times. The rearrangement joins TRBV13 to TRBJ1-1; unclear D gene. The ends were cut back, 5 bases at V and 1 base at J, with 11 bases in the middle. This CDR3 has 14 residues. From germline, CDR1 is PRHDT and CDR2 FYEKMQ (reference sequence). In DNA, the CDR3 is TGTGCCAGCAGCCCCGGCGCGACGAACACTGAAGCTTTCTTT. This gives the protein CASSPGATNTEAFF.

The sample holds a few counts of this clonotype. The chain uses TRBV9 and TRBJ2-3, with TRBD2 matching over 12 bases. After removal of 4 bases from V and 1 base from J, the junction contained 4 bases not matched to a gene. CDR1 is SGDLS and CDR2 is YYNGEE in the germline V gene. This CDR3 contains 16 residues. CDR3 sequence reads: CASSSRTSGGTDTQYF. CDR3 DNA: TGTGCCAGCAGCTCGCGGACTAGCGGGGGCACAGATACGCAGTATTTT.

The V and J genes are TRBV6-6 and TRBJ2-6; possible D gene TRBD1, 6 bases. Trimming pared 1 base from V and 0 bases from J, leaving 16 bases between. Germline CDR1 and CDR2: MNHNY and SVGAGI (reference sequence). This CDR3 region has 19 residues. This CDR3 is CASSYYAGTRNSGANVLTF. The CDR3 DNA sequence: TGTGCCAGCAGTTACTACGCCGGGACACGCAACTCTGGGGCCAACGTCCTGACTTTC.

This clonotype was found many times. The chain links TRBV4-2 to TRBJ2-1; D gene ambiguous. CDR1 and CDR2 (germline): LGHNA, YNFKEQ. V was clipped by 3 bases and J by 5 bases, with 14 bases between them. This CDR3 has 15 residues. CDR3 in amino acids: CASSQFNYRNNEQFF. CDR3 sequence (DNA): TGTGCCAGCAGCCAGTTTAACTATCGCAACAATGAGCAGTTCTTC.

The V call is TRBV19, the J call TRBJ1-1; 10 positions match TRBD1. Unmatched junction bases numbered 7, after V lost 6 bases and J lost 6 bases. The CDR3 is 14 amino acids. Germline V gene sequence: CDR1 LNHDA, CDR2 SQIVND (reference sequence). The CDR3 here is CASSKTGGSAEAFF. CDR3 coding DNA: TGTGCCAGTAGCAAGACAGGGGGCAGCGCTGAAGCTTTCTTT.

CDR3 DNA: TGTGCCAGCTCACCAGGACAGGGGGAGAGCTACGAGCAGTACTTC. It codes for CASSPGQGESYEQYF. The chain joins TRBV18 to TRBJ2-7, with 10 bases fitting TRBD1. Germline values: CDR1 KGHSH, CDR2 LQKENI. The junction had 4 bases not matched to a gene; V was cut back by 2 bases and J by 3 bases. The CDR3 consists of 15 residues.

This clonotype was counted a few times. This chain uses TRBV4-1 with TRBJ2-5; D is possibly TRBD1 (5 bases). Germline lookup yields CDR1 MGHRA and CDR2 YSYEKL. V was shortened by 0 bases and J by 8 bases, with 16 bases between the two germline ends. The CDR3 extends over 15 amino acids. The CDR3 coding sequence is TGCGCCAGCAGCCAAGATCCGTCAGGGTTAAGTACCCAGTACTTC. Its protein is CASSQDPSGLSTQYF.